This TCR beta chain is drawn from a study of blood T cells in healthy people across ages. This clonotype was seen a single time. This may be a read error: a much more frequent sequence differs by one nucleotide. It was with a sample-barcoded 5' primer and a J-beta primer mix that a second PCR of about 6 to 11 cycles was run. Each sample yielded at least 3 million CDR3-containing paired-end reads. Using its own MiXCR run on the 5' RACE reads, TCRdb lists one record per CDR3 protein. The profile shows under 2 million distinct CDR3 sequences, 30% to 35% of them singletons. There are 14 residues in the CDR3. Germline lookup yields CDR1 SEHNR and CDR2 FQNEAQ (reference sequence).

The TCR comes from a woman in her thirties in good health. The rearrangement joins TRBV7-9 to TRBJ2-7; 8 nucleotides match TRBD1. The sequenced material came from blood. Written as DNA, the CDR3 is TGTACCAGCAGCTCGGACAGGGAGTCCTACGAGCAGTACTTC. This codes for CTSSSDRESYEQYF.